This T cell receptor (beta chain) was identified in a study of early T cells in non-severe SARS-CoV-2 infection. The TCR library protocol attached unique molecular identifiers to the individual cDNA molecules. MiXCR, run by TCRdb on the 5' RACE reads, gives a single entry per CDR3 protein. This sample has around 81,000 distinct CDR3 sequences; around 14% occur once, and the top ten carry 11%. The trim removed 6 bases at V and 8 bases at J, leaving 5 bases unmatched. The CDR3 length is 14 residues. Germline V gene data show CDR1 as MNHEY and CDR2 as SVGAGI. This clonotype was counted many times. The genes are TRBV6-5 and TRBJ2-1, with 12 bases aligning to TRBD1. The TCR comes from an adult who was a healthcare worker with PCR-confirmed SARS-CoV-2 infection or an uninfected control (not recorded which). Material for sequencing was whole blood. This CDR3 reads CASRTGTGGDEQFF. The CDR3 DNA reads TGTGCCAGCAGGACCGGGACAGGGGGCGATGAGCAGTTCTTC.